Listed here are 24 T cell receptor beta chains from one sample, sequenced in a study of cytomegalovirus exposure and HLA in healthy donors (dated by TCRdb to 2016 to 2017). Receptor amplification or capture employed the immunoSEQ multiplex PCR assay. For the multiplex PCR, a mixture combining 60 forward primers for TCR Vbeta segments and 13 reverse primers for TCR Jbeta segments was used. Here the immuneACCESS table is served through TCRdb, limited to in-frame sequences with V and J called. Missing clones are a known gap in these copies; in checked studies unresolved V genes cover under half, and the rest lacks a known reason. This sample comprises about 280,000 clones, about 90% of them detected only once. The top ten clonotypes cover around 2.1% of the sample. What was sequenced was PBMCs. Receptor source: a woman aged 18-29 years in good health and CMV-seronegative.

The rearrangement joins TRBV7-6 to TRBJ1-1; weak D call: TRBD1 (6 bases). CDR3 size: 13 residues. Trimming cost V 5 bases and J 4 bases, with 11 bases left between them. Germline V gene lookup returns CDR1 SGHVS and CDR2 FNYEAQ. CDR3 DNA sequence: TGTGCCAGCAGCCCTGACAGGTCCACTGAAGCTTTCTTT. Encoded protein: CASSPDRSTEAFF.

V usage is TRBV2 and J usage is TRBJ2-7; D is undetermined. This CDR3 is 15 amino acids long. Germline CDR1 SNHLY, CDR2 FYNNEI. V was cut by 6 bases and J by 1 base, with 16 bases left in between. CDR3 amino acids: CASSLSTLTSYEQYF. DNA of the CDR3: TGTGCCAGCAGCTTATCGACACTCACGTCCTACGAGCAGTACTTC.

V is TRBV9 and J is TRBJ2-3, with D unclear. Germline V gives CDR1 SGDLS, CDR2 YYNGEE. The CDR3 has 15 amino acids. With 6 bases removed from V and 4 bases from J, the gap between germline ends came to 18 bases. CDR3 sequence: CASTARSDFADTQYF. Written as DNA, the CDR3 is TGTGCCAGCACCGCAAGGAGCGATTTTGCAGATACGCAGTATTTT.

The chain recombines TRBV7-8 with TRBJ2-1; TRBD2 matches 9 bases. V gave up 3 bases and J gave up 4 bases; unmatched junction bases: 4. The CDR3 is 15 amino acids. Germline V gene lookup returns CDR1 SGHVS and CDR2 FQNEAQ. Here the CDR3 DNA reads TGTGCCAGCAGCTTTGCGGGGGGGGCTTACAATGAGCAGTTCTTC. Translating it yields CASSFAGGAYNEQFF.

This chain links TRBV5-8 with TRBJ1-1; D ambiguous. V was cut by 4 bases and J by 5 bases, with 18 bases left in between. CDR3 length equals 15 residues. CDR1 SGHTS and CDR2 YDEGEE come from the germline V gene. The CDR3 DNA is TGTGCCAGCAGCCGGTTGGCCGGCGGGAGTACTGAAGCTTTCTTT. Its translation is CASSRLAGGSTEAFF.

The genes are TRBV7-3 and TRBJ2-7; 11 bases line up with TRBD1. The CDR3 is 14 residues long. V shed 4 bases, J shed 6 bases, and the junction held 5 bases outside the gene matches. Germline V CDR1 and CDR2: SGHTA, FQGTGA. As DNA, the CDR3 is TGTGCCAGCAGCTGGACAGGGGGCTCTGGCGAGCAGTACTTC. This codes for CASSWTGGSGEQYF.

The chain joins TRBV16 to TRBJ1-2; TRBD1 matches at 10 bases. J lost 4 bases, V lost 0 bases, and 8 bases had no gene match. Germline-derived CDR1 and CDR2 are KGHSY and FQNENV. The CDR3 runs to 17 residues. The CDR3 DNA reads TGTGCCAGCAGCCAATCGGGACAGGGGAGTTTTGGCTATGGCTACACCTTC. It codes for CASSQSGQGSFGYGYTF. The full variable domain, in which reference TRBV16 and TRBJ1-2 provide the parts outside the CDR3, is GEEVAQTPKHLVRGEGQKAKLYCAPIKGHSYVFWYQQVLKNEFKFLISFQNENVFDETGMPKERFSAKCLPNSPCSLEIQATKLEDSAVYFCASSQSGQGSFGYGYTFGSGTRLTVV.

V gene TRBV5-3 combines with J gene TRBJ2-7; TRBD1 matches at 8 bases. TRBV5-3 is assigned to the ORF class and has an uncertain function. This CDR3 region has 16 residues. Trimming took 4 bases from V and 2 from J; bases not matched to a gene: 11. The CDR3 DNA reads TGTGCCAGAAGCCCCTTGGCCAGGGGGCCTCCCTACGAGCAGTACTTC. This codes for CARSPLARGPPYEQYF.

This CDR3 reads CASSTGQGSSYEQYF. CDR3 nucleotides: TGTGCCAGCAGCACGGGACAGGGGAGCTCCTACGAGCAGTACTTC. This rearrangement joins TRBV6-6 to TRBJ2-7, with 10 positions matching TRBD1. CDR3 length equals 15 residues. Looked up from germline, CDR1 is MNHNY and CDR2 is SVGAGI (reference sequence). Trimming removed 6 bases from V and 0 bases from J; junction bases left unmatched: 5.

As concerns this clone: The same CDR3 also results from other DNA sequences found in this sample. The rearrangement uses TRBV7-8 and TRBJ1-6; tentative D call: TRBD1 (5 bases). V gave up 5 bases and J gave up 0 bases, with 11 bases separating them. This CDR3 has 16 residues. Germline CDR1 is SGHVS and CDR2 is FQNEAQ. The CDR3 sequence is CASSPSQGSYNSPLHF. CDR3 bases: TGTGCCAGCAGCCCTAGTCAGGGCTCCTATAATTCACCCCTCCACTTT.

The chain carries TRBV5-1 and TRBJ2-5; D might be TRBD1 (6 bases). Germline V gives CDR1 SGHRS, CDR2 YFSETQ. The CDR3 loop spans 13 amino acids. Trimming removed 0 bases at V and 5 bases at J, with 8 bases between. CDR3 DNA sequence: TGCGCCAGCAGCTTGGACAGGGCGGAGACCCAGTACTTC. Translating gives CASSLDRAETQYF.

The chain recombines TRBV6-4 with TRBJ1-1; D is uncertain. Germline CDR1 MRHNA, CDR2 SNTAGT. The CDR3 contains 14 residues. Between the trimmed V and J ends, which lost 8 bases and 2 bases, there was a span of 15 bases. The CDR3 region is CASWRARGNTEAFF. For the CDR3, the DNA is TGTGCCAGCTGGAGGGCGAGAGGAAACACTGAAGCTTTCTTT.

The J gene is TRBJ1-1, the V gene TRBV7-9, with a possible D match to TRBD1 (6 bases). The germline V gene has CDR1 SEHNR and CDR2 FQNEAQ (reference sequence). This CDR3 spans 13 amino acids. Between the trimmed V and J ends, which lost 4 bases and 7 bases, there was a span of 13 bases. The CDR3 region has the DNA TGTGCCAGCAGCTCAAGGACAGTGTTTGAAGCTTTCTTT. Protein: CASSSRTVFEAFF.

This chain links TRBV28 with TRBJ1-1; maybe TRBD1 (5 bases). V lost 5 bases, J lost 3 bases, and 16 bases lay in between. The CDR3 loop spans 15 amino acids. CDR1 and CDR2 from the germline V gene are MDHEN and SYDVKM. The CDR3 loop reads CASSRGGAGDTEAFF. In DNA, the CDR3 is TGTGCCAGCAGTCGGGGAGGGGCCGGGGACACTGAAGCTTTCTTT.

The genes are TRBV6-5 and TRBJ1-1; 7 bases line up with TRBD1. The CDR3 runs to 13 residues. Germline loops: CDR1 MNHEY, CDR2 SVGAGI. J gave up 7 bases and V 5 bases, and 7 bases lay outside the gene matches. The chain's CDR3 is CASSQRGPGEAFF. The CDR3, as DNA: TGTGCCAGCAGTCAGAGGGGGCCGGGTGAAGCTTTCTTT.

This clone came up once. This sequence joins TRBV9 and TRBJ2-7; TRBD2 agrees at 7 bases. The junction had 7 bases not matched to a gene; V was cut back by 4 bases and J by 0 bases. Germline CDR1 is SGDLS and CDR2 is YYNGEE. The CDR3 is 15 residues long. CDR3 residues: CASSLSGHSSYEQYF. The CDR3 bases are TGTGCCAGCAGCCTTAGCGGGCATAGCTCCTACGAGCAGTACTTC.

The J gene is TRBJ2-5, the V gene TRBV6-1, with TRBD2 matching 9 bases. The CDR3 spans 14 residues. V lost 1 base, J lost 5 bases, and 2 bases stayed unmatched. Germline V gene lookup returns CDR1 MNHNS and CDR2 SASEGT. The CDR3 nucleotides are TGTGCCAGCAGTGAAGGGACTAGCGCGGAGACCCAGTACTTC. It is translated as CASSEGTSAETQYF.

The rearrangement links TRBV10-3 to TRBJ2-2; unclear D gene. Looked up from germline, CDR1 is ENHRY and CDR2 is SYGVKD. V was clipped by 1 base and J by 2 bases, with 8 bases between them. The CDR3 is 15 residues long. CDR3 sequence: CAISELTLNTGELFF. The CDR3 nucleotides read TGTGCCATCAGTGAGTTGACACTTAACACCGGGGAGCTGTTTTTT.

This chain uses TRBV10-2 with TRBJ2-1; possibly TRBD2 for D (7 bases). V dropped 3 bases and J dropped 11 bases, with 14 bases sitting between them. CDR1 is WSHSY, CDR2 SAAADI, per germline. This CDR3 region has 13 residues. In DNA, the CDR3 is TGCGCCAGCAGTGACAAGGGGGGGGTGAAGCAGTTCTTC. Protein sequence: CASSDKGGVKQFF.

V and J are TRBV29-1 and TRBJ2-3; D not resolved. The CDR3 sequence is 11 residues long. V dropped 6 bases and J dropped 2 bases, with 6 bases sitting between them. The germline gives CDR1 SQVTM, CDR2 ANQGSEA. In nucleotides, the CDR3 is TGCAGCGTAGAGGTCACAGATACGCAGTATTTT. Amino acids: CSVEVTDTQYF.

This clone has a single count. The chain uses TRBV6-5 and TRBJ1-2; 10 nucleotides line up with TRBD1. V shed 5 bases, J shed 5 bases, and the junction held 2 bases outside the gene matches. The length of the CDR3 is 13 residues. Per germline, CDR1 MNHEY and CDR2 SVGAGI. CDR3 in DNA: TGTGCCAGCAGTCGACAGGGGGCGTATGGCTACACCTTC. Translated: CASSRQGAYGYTF.

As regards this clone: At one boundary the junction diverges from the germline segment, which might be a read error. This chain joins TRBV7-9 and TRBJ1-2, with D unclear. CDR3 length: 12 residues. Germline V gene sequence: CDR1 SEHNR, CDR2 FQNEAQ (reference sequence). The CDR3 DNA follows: TGTTCCAGCAGCTTAAACAGCTATGGCTACACCTTC. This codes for CSSSLNSYGYTF.

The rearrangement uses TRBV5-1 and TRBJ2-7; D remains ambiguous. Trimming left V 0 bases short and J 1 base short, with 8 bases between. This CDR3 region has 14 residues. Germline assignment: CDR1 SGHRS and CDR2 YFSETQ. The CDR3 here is CASSLVGRSYEQYF. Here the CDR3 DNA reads TGCGCCAGCAGCTTGGTAGGCAGGTCCTACGAGCAGTACTTC.

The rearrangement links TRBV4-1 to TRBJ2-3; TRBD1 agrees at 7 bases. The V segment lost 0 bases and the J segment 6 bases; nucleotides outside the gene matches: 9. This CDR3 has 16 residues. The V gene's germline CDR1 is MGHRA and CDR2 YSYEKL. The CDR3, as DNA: TGCGCCAGCAGCCAAGATATCAGGGGGTCATACGATACGCAGTATTTT. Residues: CASSQDIRGSYDTQYF.